This entry describes one TCR beta chain. What it binds is unknown. Of the isolated RNA, all was reverse transcribed, and so the sequenced material was expressed TCRB transcripts. TCRdb's copy holds only in-frame clones and misses some; the assay was immunoSEQ multiplex PCR. The sample consists of roughly 730,000 clones, around an eighth of them appearing once. The germline V gene has CDR1 SGHNT and CDR2 YYREEE (reference sequence). The CDR3 has 16 residues. J lost 0 bases, V lost 0 bases, and 2 bases had no gene match. This entry is derived from a study of beta chain features in type 1 diabetes. Study-wide results and caveats: In all four CD4+ subsets, TCRB CDR3 length was significantly, moderately reduced in type 1 diabetes.

This TCR was recovered from a young man with type 1 diabetes. This chain joins TRBV5-4 and TRBJ2-3, with 9 bases identical to TRBD2. Specimen: naive CD4+ T cells from blood. CDR3 sequence reads: CASSLGGTSSTDTQYF. CDR3 DNA sequence: TGTGCCAGCAGCTTGGGGGGGACTAGCAGCACAGATACGCAGTATTTT. The full variable domain, completed using reference TRBV5-4 and TRBJ2-3, is ETGVTQSPTHLIKTRGQQVTLRCSSQSGHNTVSWYQQALGQGPQFIFQYYREEENGRGNFPPRFSGLQFPNYSSELNVNALELDDSALYLCASSLGGTSSTDTQYFGPGTRLTVL.